This T cell receptor (beta chain) was sequenced in a study of control samples from healthy donors and cancer patients. Trimming removed 3 bases at V and 7 bases at J, with 17 bases between. Germline V CDR1 and CDR2: SGHRS, YFSETQ. CDR3 length: 15 residues. Generated by immunoSEQ multiplex PCR, the TCRdb table keeps only in-frame clones and is missing some. The data show roughly 200,000 clones, over 85% seen once. The sequence came from a man aged 18-30 years in good health. Sequencing used blood. The chain employs TRBV5-1 and TRBJ2-1; D might be TRBD2 (7 bases). The CDR3 coding sequence is TGCGCCAGCAGCTCCCGGGACATCGGGGGGAATGAGCAGTTCTTC. Translated, it gives CASSSRDIGGNEQFF.